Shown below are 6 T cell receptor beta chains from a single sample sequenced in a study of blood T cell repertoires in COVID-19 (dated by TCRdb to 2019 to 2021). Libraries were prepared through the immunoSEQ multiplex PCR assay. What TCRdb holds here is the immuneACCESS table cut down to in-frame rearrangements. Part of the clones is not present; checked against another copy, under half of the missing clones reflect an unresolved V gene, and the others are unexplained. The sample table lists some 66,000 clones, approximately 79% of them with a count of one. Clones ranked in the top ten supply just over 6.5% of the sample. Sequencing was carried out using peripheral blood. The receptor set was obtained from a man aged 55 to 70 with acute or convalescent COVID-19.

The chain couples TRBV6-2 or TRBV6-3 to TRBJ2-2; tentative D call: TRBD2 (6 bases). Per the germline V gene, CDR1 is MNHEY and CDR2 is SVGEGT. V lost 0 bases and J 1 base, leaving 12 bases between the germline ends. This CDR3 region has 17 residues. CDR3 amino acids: CASSYSSGTRNTGELFF. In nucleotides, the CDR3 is TGTGCCAGCAGTTACTCCTCCGGGACTCGGAACACCGGGGAGCTGTTTTTT.

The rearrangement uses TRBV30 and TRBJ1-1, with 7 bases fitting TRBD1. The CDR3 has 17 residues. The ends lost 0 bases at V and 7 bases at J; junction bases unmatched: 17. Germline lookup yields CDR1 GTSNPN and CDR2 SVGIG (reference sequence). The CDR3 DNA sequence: TGTGCCTGGAGTGTAGGGACCGGACCCCGGACAGGCGTTGAAGCTTTCTTT. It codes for CAWSVGTGPRTGVEAFF.

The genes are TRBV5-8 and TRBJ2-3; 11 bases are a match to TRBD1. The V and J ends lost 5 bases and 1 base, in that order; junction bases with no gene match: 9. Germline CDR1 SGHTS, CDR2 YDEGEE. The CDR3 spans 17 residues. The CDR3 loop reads CASSPGTGGHGTDTQYF. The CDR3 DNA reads TGTGCCAGCAGTCCTGGGACAGGGGGGCATGGCACAGATACGCAGTATTTT.

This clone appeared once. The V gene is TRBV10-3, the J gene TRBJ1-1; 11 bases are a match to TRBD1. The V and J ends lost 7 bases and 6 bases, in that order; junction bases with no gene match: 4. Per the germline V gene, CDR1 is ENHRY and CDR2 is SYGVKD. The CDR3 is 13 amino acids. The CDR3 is CAIMGQGVSEAFF. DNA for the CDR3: TGTGCCATCATGGGACAGGGGGTTTCTGAAGCTTTCTTT.

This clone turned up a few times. CDR3 protein: CASASGGLLLLHF. The CDR3 region has the DNA TGTGCCAGCGCCTCGGGGGGCCTACTACTCCTCCACTTT. This chain uses TRBV12-3 or TRBV12-4 with TRBJ1-6; D might be TRBD1 (6 bases). The CDR3 spans 13 residues. V lost 8 bases and J 15 bases, leaving 20 bases between the germline ends.

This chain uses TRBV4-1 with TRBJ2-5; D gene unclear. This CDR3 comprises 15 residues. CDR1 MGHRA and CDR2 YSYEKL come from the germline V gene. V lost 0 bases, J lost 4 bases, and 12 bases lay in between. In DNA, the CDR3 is TGCGCCAGCAGCCAAGACCGGTGGAGCCGAGAGACCCAGTACTTC. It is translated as CASSQDRWSRETQYF.